A single T cell receptor (beta chain) is shown here with its context. The RNA input was about 0.5 to 1 ug, and it was reverse transcribed with random hexamers. With immunoSEQ multiplex PCR, TCR beta CDR3 was amplified across 54 Vbeta and 13 Jbeta. MiXCR was run by TCRdb on the immunoSEQ multiplex PCR reads, yielding one entry per CDR3 protein. The table lists about 210,000 distinct CDR3 sequences, approximately 95% of them singletons. The authors sequenced TCR beta from blood CD8+ and CD4+ T cells. The multiple sclerosis control group consisted of treatment-naive patients whose relapsing-remitting disease, which was either stable or active, fulfilled revised McDonald criteria. Both CD4+ and CD8+ T cells were negatively isolated, and TEMRA cells underwent FACS enrichment. The data derive from a study of CD8 T cells in Susac syndrome. The ends lost 7 bases at V and 2 bases at J; junction bases unmatched: 6. This CDR3 comprises 15 residues. CDR1 SGHTA and CDR2 FQGNSA come from the germline V gene.

The origin of this receptor is a human donor with multiple sclerosis. The chain is built from TRBV7-2 and TRBJ2-1; 9 nucleotides agree with TRBD1. Sequencing was performed on CD4+ T cells from PBMCs. CDR3 sequence (DNA): TGTGCCAGCACCCTTTACAGGGGGCCCTACAATGAGCAGTTCTTC. Its translation is CASTLYRGPYNEQFF.